This record looks at one T cell receptor (beta chain) sequence and its context. Its antigen is undetermined. Indicated time point: patch test 3, about 24 weeks after DPC sensitization. This sample's treatment: therapeutic diphenylcyclopropenone sensitization with weekly scalp DPC. Each CDR3 protein is one row after TCRdb ran MiXCR on the RACE reads. This table has about 190,000 distinct CDR3 sequences, about 25% appearing once. These data come from a study of human T cells and chemical hapten exposure. The study, taken as a whole, reports: Sensitization with DPC brought no change to TCRs above 1 in 1000 in frequency. Having alopecia, donors may respond immunologically unlike healthy people. Expanded TCRs were compared with controls, and the expanded TCRs formed significantly more large CDR3 similarity clusters. Expanded TCR counts at PT1 went up together with patch test score, a positive correlation.

Trimming stripped 8 bases from V and 3 bases from J, with 13 bases between. CDR1 is MNHEY and CDR2 is SMNVEV in the germline V gene (reference sequence). This CDR3 is built from 13 residues. The rearrangement uses TRBV27 and TRBJ1-1, with a weak D call TRBD1 (6 bases). The sample here was whole blood, taken in connection with sensitization to the hapten diphenylcyclopropenone (DPC). The receptor comes from a middle-aged woman with alopecia areata. Some clones in this sample may be carry-over from other donors' samples. The CDR3 DNA follows: TGTGCCAGCCTACCCAGGGGTCACACTGAAGCTTTCTTT. Translation: CASLPRGHTEAFF.